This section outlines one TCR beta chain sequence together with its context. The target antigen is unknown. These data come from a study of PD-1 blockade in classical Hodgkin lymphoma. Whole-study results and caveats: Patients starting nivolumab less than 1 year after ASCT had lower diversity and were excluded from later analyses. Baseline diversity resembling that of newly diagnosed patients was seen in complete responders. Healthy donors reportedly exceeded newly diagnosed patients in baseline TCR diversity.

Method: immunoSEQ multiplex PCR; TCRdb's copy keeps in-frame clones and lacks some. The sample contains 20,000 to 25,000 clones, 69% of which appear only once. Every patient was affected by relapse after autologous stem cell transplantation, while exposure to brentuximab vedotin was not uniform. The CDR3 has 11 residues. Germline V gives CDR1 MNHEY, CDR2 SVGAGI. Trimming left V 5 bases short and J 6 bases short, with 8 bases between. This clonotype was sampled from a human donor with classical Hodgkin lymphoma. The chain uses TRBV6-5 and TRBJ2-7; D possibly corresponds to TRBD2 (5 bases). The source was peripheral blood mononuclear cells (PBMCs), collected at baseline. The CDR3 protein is CASSPGSEQYF. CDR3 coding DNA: TGTGCCAGCAGTCCGGGGAGCGAGCAGTACTTC.